A single sample is the source of the 20 T cell receptor beta chains below, sequenced in a study of regulatory T cells. The PCR used 52 TRBV and 13 TRBJ primers. Only in-frame clones appear in the TCRdb table, and some are missing; sequencing was by immunoSEQ multiplex PCR. Of 20,000 or so clones listed, 93% were seen once; the top ten hold around 3.3%. The sequencing sample was made of CD8+ T cells sorted from blood. These receptors all stem from a child aged 2-15 years with CD3G deficiency.

This clone was observed once. The chain joins TRBV28 to TRBJ2-5; D possibly matches TRBD1 or TRBD2 (5 bases each). V gave up 3 bases and J gave up 2 bases, with 10 bases separating them. This CDR3 has 14 amino acids. Germline CDR1 is MDHEN and CDR2 is SYDVKM. CDR3 DNA sequence: TGTGCCAGCAGTTTCCTCGGGACGCAAGAGACCCAGTACTTC. It is translated as CASSFLGTQETQYF.

The chain joins TRBV5-1 to TRBJ2-5, with a weak D call TRBD2 (5 bases). From germline, CDR1 is SGHRS and CDR2 YFSETQ. Trimming stripped 0 bases from V and 4 bases from J, with 10 bases between. This CDR3 region has 14 residues. CDR3 residues: CASSLDLGRETQYF. The CDR3, as DNA: TGCGCCAGCAGCTTGGATTTGGGGAGAGAGACCCAGTACTTC.

The CDR3 nucleotides read TGTGCCAGCAGCCCCTACGGGAACTACGAGCAGTACTTC. Its protein is CASSPYGNYEQYF. The V and J genes are TRBV11-2 and TRBJ2-7; a weak D match, TRBD2 (5 bases). This CDR3 has 13 amino acids. V dropped 5 bases and J dropped 3 bases, with 11 bases sitting between them. Looked up from germline, CDR1 is SGHAT and CDR2 is FQNNGV. Complete variable domain (other parts from reference TRBV11-2 and TRBJ2-7): EAGVAQSPRYKIIEKRQSVAFWCNPISGHATLYWYQQILGQGPKLLIQFQNNGVVDDSQLPKDRFSAERLKGVDSTLKIQPAKLEDSAVYLCASSPYGNYEQYFGPGTRLTVT.

The chain employs TRBV28 and TRBJ2-7; 9 bases are shared with TRBD2. The V gene's germline CDR1 is MDHEN and CDR2 SYDVKM. The trim removed 5 bases at V and 3 bases at J, leaving 8 bases unmatched. This CDR3 is 15 amino acids long. The CDR3 DNA follows: TGTGCCAGCAGTATCGGTGTAGCGGGAGTCTACGAGCAGTACTTC. It codes for CASSIGVAGVYEQYF.

The chain combines TRBV28 with TRBJ2-7; possibly TRBD1 or TRBD2 for D (5 bases each). V gave up 3 bases and J gave up 3 bases, with 9 bases separating them. The CDR3 runs to 13 residues. From germline, CDR1 is MDHEN and CDR2 SYDVKM. The CDR3 protein is CASSLMGDYEQYF. The DNA of the CDR3 is TGTGCCAGCAGTTTGATGGGGGACTACGAGCAGTACTTC.

This CDR3 reads CASSLNSADTQYF. The CDR3 DNA follows: TGTGCCAGCAGTCTCAACAGCGCAGATACGCAGTATTTT. The chain joins TRBV27 to TRBJ2-3; D ambiguous. Looked up from germline, CDR1 is MNHEY and CDR2 is SMNVEV (reference sequence). V lost 5 bases and J lost 4, with 10 bases in between. CDR3 length: 13 residues.

The gene calls are TRBV5-1 and TRBJ2-3, with D perhaps matching TRBD2 (6 bases). CDR3 size: 14 residues. Germline loops: CDR1 SGHRS, CDR2 YFSETQ. V lost 5 bases and J 3 bases, leaving 13 bases between the germline ends. The CDR3 DNA is TGCGCCAGCAGTATGGGGGACTTAACAGATACGCAGTATTTT. It translates to CASSMGDLTDTQYF.

The chain combines TRBV28 with TRBJ2-1, with 9 bases matching TRBD1. V lost 5 bases and J lost 6; bases outside the gene matches: 8. This CDR3 is 15 amino acids long. Looked up from germline, CDR1 is MDHEN and CDR2 is SYDVKM. CDR3 sequence (DNA): TGTGCCAGCAGTAACCGACAGGGGGAAGGCAATGAGCAGTTCTTC. It specifies CASSNRQGEGNEQFF.

The chain couples TRBV5-6 to TRBJ2-1; 8 bases map to TRBD2. The CDR3 totals 15 residues. J was trimmed by 2 bases and V by 1 base; bases with no gene match: 2. CDR1 and CDR2 from the germline V gene are SGHDT and YYEEEE. CDR3 amino acids: CASSLLAGTYNEQFF. CDR3 DNA: TGTGCCAGCAGCTTGTTAGCGGGAACCTACAATGAGCAGTTCTTC.

V and J are TRBV6-1 and TRBJ1-1; D perhaps matches TRBD1 (6 bases). CDR3 length equals 12 residues. V was pared by 4 bases and J by 6 bases, with 9 bases between. Germline assignment: CDR1 MNHNS and CDR2 SASEGT. The CDR3: CASSGSGAEAFF. In nucleotides, the CDR3 is TGTGCCAGCAGTGGTTCAGGGGCTGAAGCTTTCTTT.

The CDR3 protein is CASSRATGYEQYF. CDR3 nucleotides: TGTGCCAGTAGTCGGGCCACGGGCTACGAGCAGTACTTC. The chain carries TRBV19 and TRBJ2-7; D not resolved. Trimming removed 5 bases from V and 3 bases from J, with 11 bases in between. CDR3 length: 13 amino acids. Per germline, CDR1 LNHDA and CDR2 SQIVND (reference sequence).

The V call is TRBV28, the J call TRBJ2-3; no clear D gene. The V gene lost 5 bases and the J gene lost 4 bases, with 13 bases spanning the gap. CDR1 MDHEN and CDR2 SYDVKM come from the germline V gene. This CDR3 contains 14 residues. The CDR3 DNA reads as TGTGCCAGCAGTCCCCGGGCTTCGTCAGATACGCAGTATTTT. Protein sequence: CASSPRASSDTQYF.

The J gene is TRBJ2-5, the V gene TRBV7-9; possibly TRBD2 for D (5 bases). V was trimmed by 6 bases and J by 3 bases, leaving 8 bases between them. This CDR3 contains 12 residues. The germline V gene encodes CDR1 SEHNR and CDR2 FQNEAQ (reference sequence). The DNA of the CDR3 is TGTGCCAGCAGTCTAGCAGAAGAGACCCAGTACTTC. This sequence encodes CASSLAEETQYF.

This sequence joins TRBV28 and TRBJ2-7, with D possibly TRBD2 on 7 matching bases. The germline V and J ends were trimmed by 2 bases and 4 bases, with 15 bases remaining between them. The CDR3 has 15 residues. Germline values: CDR1 MDHEN, CDR2 SYDVKM. CDR3 sequence: CASSLGGGTSYEQYF. CDR3 nucleotides: TGTGCCAGCAGTTTAGGGGGGGGGACATCTTACGAGCAGTACTTC.

CDR3 protein: CASSSSGHYEQYF. CDR3 bases: TGTGCCAGCAGTTCCAGCGGCCACTACGAGCAGTACTTC. The J gene is TRBJ2-7, the V gene TRBV28, with D possibly being TRBD2 (5 bases). V shed 4 bases and J shed 3 bases, with 10 bases lying between them. Germline V gene data show CDR1 as MDHEN and CDR2 as SYDVKM. This CDR3 is built from 13 residues.

V gene TRBV19 combines with J gene TRBJ1-1, with D hard to call. Trimming cost V 4 bases and J 1 base, with 10 bases left between them. This CDR3 is 14 amino acids long. From germline, CDR1 is LNHDA and CDR2 SQIVND (reference sequence). CDR3 in amino acids: CASSTGWENTEAFF. The CDR3 DNA follows: TGTGCCAGTAGTACGGGTTGGGAGAACACTGAAGCTTTCTTT.

This clone was seen once. V and J are TRBV28 and TRBJ2-3; 7 nucleotides match TRBD2. Germline values: CDR1 MDHEN, CDR2 SYDVKM. With 4 bases clipped from V and 0 bases from J, the junction kept 10 bases outside the gene matches. The CDR3 is made up of 17 amino acids. CDR3 bases: TGTGCCAGCAGTTCGCTCCTGAATAGCGGGAGCACAGATACGCAGTATTTT. This codes for CASSSLLNSGSTDTQYF.

The rearrangement joins TRBV7-9 to TRBJ2-1; no firm D call. This CDR3 has 14 residues. Trimming removed 5 bases from V and 4 bases from J, with 12 bases in between. Germline CDR1 reads SEHNR; CDR2 reads FQNEAQ (reference sequence). CDR3 region: CASSPLGLYNEQFF. CDR3 DNA: TGTGCCAGCAGCCCCCTGGGTCTGTACAATGAGCAGTTCTTC.

The chain employs TRBV5-1 and TRBJ2-3; 8 nucleotides line up with TRBD2. The V gene end was trimmed by 4 bases and the J gene end by 6 bases; junction bases not matched to a gene: 10. This CDR3 region has 15 residues. The V gene's germline CDR1 is SGHRS and CDR2 YFSETQ. For the CDR3, the DNA is TGCGCCAGCAGCGCCTCGGGAGGGCGAGCTGATACGCAGTATTTT. Amino acids: CASSASGGRADTQYF.

The chain carries TRBV6-1 and TRBJ1-2; D possibly corresponds to TRBD1 (6 bases). The CDR3 covers 17 residues. Deletions cut 2 bases from V and 2 bases from J, with 18 bases between. Germline CDR1 and CDR2: MNHNS and SASEGT. The chain's CDR3 is CASSEFVGARENYGYTF. CDR3 coding DNA: TGTGCCAGCAGTGAATTTGTGGGGGCAAGGGAGAACTATGGCTACACCTTC.